These T cell receptor beta chains were read from a single sample in a study of shared clonotypes between healthy human individuals. Some clones are missing from TCRdb's copy, which holds only in-frame ones; the method was immunoSEQ multiplex PCR. In the table there are 2 million to 3 million clones, approximately 93% of which are singletons. Sequencing was carried out using naive CD4+ T cells from PBMCs. Receptors originate from a man aged 18 to 35 in good health. Some clones in this sample may be carry-over from other donors' samples. CDR3s include the opening cysteine and the closing phenylalanine or tryptophan. The order of the fields is clone size, J gene, V gene, CDR3 protein. Clone sizes are given selectively: once, few, many, or a class where the clone is expanded.

clone size: .
J gene: TRBJ2-7
V gene: TRBV4-2
CDR3 protein: CASSQWSRPTYEQYF

clone size: .
J gene: TRBJ1-4
V gene: TRBV18
CDR3 protein: CASSPSGQLATNEKLFF

clone size: .
J gene: TRBJ1-3
V gene: TRBV7-8
CDR3 protein: CASSPGVLNTIYF

clone size: .
J gene: TRBJ2-2
V gene: TRBV28
CDR3 protein: CASSPPLGGRGTGELFF

clone size: .
J gene: TRBJ2-2
V gene: TRBV9
CDR3 protein: CASTRGGREFQRYTGELFF

clone size: .
J gene: TRBJ2-3
V gene: TRBV5-6
CDR3 protein: CASSPRQRQLYF

clone size: .
J gene: TRBJ1-5
V gene: TRBV18
CDR3 protein: CASSPDTLDQPQHF

clone size: .
J gene: TRBJ1-2
V gene: TRBV9
CDR3 protein: CASSRTGQGANYGYTF

clone size: .
J gene: TRBJ1-5
V gene: TRBV5-1
CDR3 protein: CASSLGTANQPQHF

clone size: .
J gene: TRBJ1-2
V gene: TRBV7-2
CDR3 protein: CASSLGPTANYGYTF

clone size: .
J gene: TRBJ1-5
V gene: TRBV6-5
CDR3 protein: CASTDRGGRGQPQHF

clone size: once
J gene: TRBJ2-7
V gene: TRBV4-3
CDR3 protein: CASSQEGKVHYEQYF

clone size: .
J gene: TRBJ1-2
V gene: TRBV6-5
CDR3 protein: CASTGQGGNYGYTF

clone size: .
J gene: TRBJ2-7
V gene: TRBV29-1
CDR3 protein: CSVEGAGRQEQYF

clone size: .
J gene: TRBJ1-6
V gene: TRBV5-1
CDR3 protein: CASSLEAGGSPLHF

clone size: .
J gene: TRBJ2-3
V gene: TRBV7-9
CDR3 protein: CASSLGAGATATDTQYF

clone size: once
J gene: TRBJ2-7
V gene: TRBV4-2
CDR3 protein: CASSRGLAGTHSYEQYF

clone size: .
J gene: TRBJ2-1
V gene: TRBV21-1
CDR3 protein: CATATPGMWLNYNEQFF

clone size: .
J gene: TRBJ1-4
V gene: TRBV11-1
CDR3 protein: CASSLSGGSNEKLFF

clone size: .
J gene: TRBJ2-2
V gene: TRBV15
CDR3 protein: CATSRDGPGVSDTGELFF

clone size: .
J gene: TRBJ2-1
V gene: TRBV7-3
CDR3 protein: CASSLIAGPNNEQFF

clone size: .
J gene: TRBJ2-7
V gene: TRBV27
CDR3 protein: CASRSRGEQYF

clone size: .
J gene: TRBJ2-7
V gene: TRBV7-9
CDR3 protein: CASSLGAASGNPYEQYF

clone size: .
J gene: TRBJ1-2
V gene: TRBV5-5
CDR3 protein: CASSPDKRGDYGYTF

clone size: once
J gene: TRBJ2-2
V gene: TRBV18
CDR3 protein: CASSPPGQGRATGELFF

clone size: once
J gene: TRBJ1-2
V gene: TRBV5-1
CDR3 protein: CASSLSGLPDYTF

clone size: .
J gene: TRBJ2-2
V gene: TRBV18
CDR3 protein: CASSPISAGAGELFF

clone size: .
J gene: TRBJ2-7
V gene: TRBV6-6
CDR3 protein: CASSYSSGSSYEQYF

clone size: .
J gene: TRBJ2-1
V gene: TRBV7-8
CDR3 protein: CASTADNEQFF

clone size: .
J gene: TRBJ1-1
V gene: TRBV5-1
CDR3 protein: CASSLGGSLNTEAFF

clone size: few
J gene: TRBJ1-4
V gene: TRBV30
CDR3 protein: CAWSSRSPGKRTNEKLFF

clone size: .
J gene: TRBJ2-7
V gene: TRBV7-2
CDR3 protein: CASSGGLGQGYYEQYF

clone size: .
J gene: TRBJ2-7
V gene: TRBV28
CDR3 protein: CASSPPGGTSTYEQYF

clone size: .
J gene: TRBJ1-3
V gene: TRBV6-1
CDR3 protein: CASSDGRADSGNTIYF

clone size: once
J gene: TRBJ2-7
V gene: TRBV5-1
CDR3 protein: CASSPTSGRAYEQYF

clone size: .
J gene: TRBJ1-1
V gene: TRBV5-1
CDR3 protein: CASSLPKDTVNTEAFF

clone size: .
J gene: TRBJ2-2
V gene: TRBV5-1
CDR3 protein: CASSQETTANTGELFF

clone size: .
J gene: TRBJ2-7
V gene: TRBV5-1
CDR3 protein: CASSSGALAVSYEQYF

clone size: .
J gene: TRBJ2-4
V gene: TRBV7-2
CDR3 protein: CASSLDYPPQYF

clone size: .
J gene: TRBJ1-5
V gene: TRBV2
CDR3 protein: CASGRQGDQPQHF

clone size: once
J gene: TRBJ2-3
V gene: TRBV29-1
CDR3 protein: CSVVNPASGSTDTQYF

clone size: .
J gene: TRBJ2-1
V gene: TRBV7-9
CDR3 protein: CASSGHWVAGALSYNEQFF

clone size: .
J gene: TRBJ2-2
V gene: TRBV7-3
CDR3 protein: CASSQTGTGELFF

clone size: once
J gene: TRBJ2-3
V gene: TRBV4-1
CDR3 protein: CASSQPSRVAGVRPSTDTQYF

clone size: .
J gene: TRBJ2-2
V gene: TRBV9
CDR3 protein: CASSSGQGAYRELFF

clone size: .
J gene: TRBJ1-1
V gene: TRBV7-9
CDR3 protein: CASGQGGTEAFF

clone size: .
J gene: TRBJ2-4
V gene: TRBV9
CDR3 protein: CASSDGLAEKNIQYF

clone size: .
J gene: TRBJ2-5
V gene: TRBV5-6
CDR3 protein: CASSLAVQAGGQETQYF

clone size: .
J gene: TRBJ2-2
V gene: TRBV15
CDR3 protein: CATSLTGNTGELFF

clone size: once
J gene: TRBJ2-7
V gene: TRBV6-6
CDR3 protein: CASRDRDGFYEQYF

clone size: .
J gene: TRBJ1-2
V gene: TRBV6-1
CDR3 protein: CASSVGDRGTNGYTF

clone size: .
J gene: TRBJ2-2
V gene: TRBV7-6
CDR3 protein: CASSLNSGTSGVTGELFF

clone size: .
J gene: TRBJ1-5
V gene: TRBV28
CDR3 protein: CASSFGPGRAKISGNQPQHF

clone size: once
J gene: TRBJ1-1
V gene: TRBV18
CDR3 protein: CASSPPGRGMAFF

clone size: .
J gene: TRBJ1-1
V gene: TRBV27
CDR3 protein: CASSLKRADTEAFF

clone size: .
J gene: TRBJ2-3
V gene: TRBV5-8
CDR3 protein: CASSLGDASYTQYF

clone size: .
J gene: TRBJ2-3
V gene: TRBV11-3
CDR3 protein: CASSSTSTDTQYF

clone size: .
J gene: TRBJ2-2
V gene: TRBV11-2
CDR3 protein: CASSLEPTYTGELFF

clone size: .
J gene: TRBJ2-1
V gene: TRBV28
CDR3 protein: CASSLSREEQFF

clone size: once
J gene: TRBJ2-2
V gene: TRBV5-1
CDR3 protein: CASSSSGRVSTGELFF